These T cell receptor beta chains were read from a single sample in a study of T cells in Graves' hyperthyroidism and ophthalmopathy. TCRdb re-analysed the multiplex PCR reads in MiXCR, keeping a single row per CDR3 protein. Found here are 450,000 to 600,000 distinct CDR3 sequences, roughly 15% of them singletons; the top ten hold about 14%. The sequencing input was blood. Source of these receptors: a woman aged 40 to 49 with Graves' hyperthyroidism. Both conserved end residues are part of each CDR3. A D gene is named only where the DNA matches it firmly. The size of a clone is reported for some rows only, either as once, few or many, or as a class for expanded clones.

TRBV20-1	-	TRBJ2-5	TRBD2	CSARVIASGEETQYF	TGCAGTGCTAGAGTTATAGCTAGCGGAGAAGAGACCCAGTACTTC
TRBV2	many	TRBJ2-5	TRBD1	CASSSPGTEQETQYF	TGTGCCAGCTCTAGCCCCGGGACAGAACAAGAGACCCAGTACTTC
TRBV19	many	TRBJ1-1	-	CASSIGTGNTEAFF	TGTGCCAGTAGTATAGGTACGGGGAACACTGAAGCTTTCTTT
TRBV20-1	few	TRBJ2-5	TRBD2	CSATGRGLAGGLRETQYF	TGCAGTGCTACTGGGAGGGGGTTGGCGGGAGGGCTGAGAGAGACCCAGTACTTC
TRBV7-9	-	TRBJ2-3	TRBD2	CASSSTSGGSTDTQYF	TGTGCCAGCAGCTCGACTAGCGGGGGATCAACAGATACGCAGTATTTT
TRBV12-3/TRBV12-4	-	TRBJ2-2	TRBD2	CASSPGASGDPTGELFF	TGTGCCAGCAGTCCCGGGGCTAGCGGGGACCCCACCGGGGAGCTGTTTTTT
TRBV5-7	-	TRBJ2-7	TRBD1	CASSLVGTGVEEQYF	TGTGCCAGCAGCTTGGTTGGGACAGGGGTTGAGGAGCAGTACTTC
TRBV9	many	TRBJ2-5	-	CASSGGRPSETQYF	TGTGCCAGCAGCGGGGGGAGGCCCTCGGAGACCCAGTACTTC
TRBV10-1	many	TRBJ2-1	TRBD2	CASSEKAGDRNEQFF	TGCGCCAGCAGTGAGAAAGCGGGAGACCGGAATGAGCAGTTCTTC
TRBV2	many	TRBJ2-7	TRBD2	CASSPGLAGDEQYF	TGTGCCAGCAGTCCTGGACTAGCGGGAGACGAGCAGTACTTC
TRBV25-1	-	TRBJ2-1	-	CASLLYNEQFF	TGTGCCAGTCTCCTTTACAATGAGCAGTTCTTC
TRBV24-1	-	TRBJ2-5	-	CATSDLRGSETQYF	TGTGCCACCAGTGATTTAAGGGGGTCCGAGACCCAGTACTTC
TRBV7-9	many	TRBJ2-1	-	CASSLDVYNEQFF	TGTGCCAGCAGCCTGGATGTGTACAATGAGCAGTTCTTC
TRBV5-4	few	TRBJ2-3	TRBD2	CASSLELAESTDTQYF	TGTGCCAGCAGCTTGGAACTAGCGGAAAGCACAGATACGCAGTATTTT
TRBV20-1	many	TRBJ2-7	-	CSASTVYEQYF	TGCAGTGCTAGTACAGTGTACGAGCAGTACTTC
TRBV7-9	few	TRBJ1-1	-	CASSLGSASNTEAFF	TGTGCCAGCAGCTTAGGTTCGGCCTCAAACACTGAAGCTTTCTTT
TRBV9	-	TRBJ1-5	-	CASSSEGQPQHF	TGTGCCAGCAGCTCAGAGGGGCAGCCCCAGCATTTT
TRBV7-9	-	TRBJ2-3	TRBD1	CASSLRDRADTQYF	TGTGCCAGCAGCTTACGGGACAGGGCAGATACGCAGTATTTT
TRBV25-1	-	TRBJ1-1	-	CASSTTGLSTEAFF	TGTGCCAGCAGTACGACAGGCCTGAGCACTGAAGCTTTCTTT
TRBV24-1	many	TRBJ2-2	-	CATGENTGELFF	TGTGCCACCGGGGAGAACACCGGGGAGCTGTTTTTT
TRBV28	many	TRBJ1-1	-	CASSLTSLNTEAFF	TGTGCCAGCAGCCTGACCTCCTTGAACACTGAAGCTTTCTTT
TRBV5-1	many	TRBJ2-7	-	CASSLDLTYGQYF	TGCGCCAGCAGCTTGGACCTCACCTACGGGCAGTACTTC
TRBV7-9	many	TRBJ2-7	TRBD1	CASSQETGSAYEQYF	TGTGCCAGCAGCCAAGAGACAGGGTCGGCCTACGAGCAGTACTTC
TRBV7-2	-	TRBJ2-7	TRBD2	CASSLIVGGFYEQYF	TGTGCCAGCAGCTTAATTGTGGGGGGGTTCTACGAGCAGTACTTC
TRBV3-1	many	TRBJ1-1	TRBD1	CASSPGQGGSTEAFF	TGTGCCAGCAGCCCCGGACAGGGAGGGAGCACTGAAGCTTTCTTT
TRBV29-1	many	TRBJ2-7	TRBD2	CSVGGLGRDEQYF	TGCAGCGTTGGGGGACTAGGTAGGGACGAGCAGTACTTC
TRBV20-1	few	TRBJ2-2	-	CSALGLGANTGELFF	TGCAGTGCTTTAGGCTTGGGGGCGAACACCGGGGAGCTGTTTTTT
TRBV11-2	many	TRBJ2-7	TRBD1	CASSWGQGAFEQYF	TGTGCCAGCAGCTGGGGACAGGGGGCCTTCGAGCAGTACTTC
TRBV10-2	many	TRBJ1-6	TRBD1	CASRRDRGAYNSPLHF	TGCGCCAGCCGACGGGACAGGGGAGCCTATAATTCACCCCTCCACTTT
TRBV10-3	-	TRBJ1-1	-	CAISEYGASTEAFF	TGTGCCATCAGTGAGTACGGGGCCAGCACTGAAGCTTTCTTT
TRBV5-6	few	TRBJ2-7	-	CASSSRTHTYEQYF	TGTGCCAGCAGCTCCCGGACACATACCTACGAGCAGTACTTC
TRBV11-1	many	TRBJ2-1	TRBD2	CASSPSPGTSGRTYNEQFF	TGTGCCAGCAGCCCGAGTCCCGGGACTAGCGGGAGAACCTACAATGAGCAGTTCTTC